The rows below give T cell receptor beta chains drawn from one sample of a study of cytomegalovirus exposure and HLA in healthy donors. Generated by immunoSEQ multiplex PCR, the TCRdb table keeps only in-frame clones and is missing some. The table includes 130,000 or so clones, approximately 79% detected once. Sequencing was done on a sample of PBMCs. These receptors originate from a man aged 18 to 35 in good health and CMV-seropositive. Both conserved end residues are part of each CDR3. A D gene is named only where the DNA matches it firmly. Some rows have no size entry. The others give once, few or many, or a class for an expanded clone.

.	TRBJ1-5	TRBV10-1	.	CASRPLFVGARINQPQHF	TGCGCCAGCAGACCCCTGTTTGTGGGGGCCCGAATCAATCAGCCCCAGCATTTT
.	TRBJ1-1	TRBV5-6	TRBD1	CASSYPGGTEAFF	TGTGCCAGCAGCTATCCAGGGGGCACTGAAGCTTTCTTT
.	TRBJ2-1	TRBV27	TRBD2	CASSQRGLAGGSYNEQFF	TGTGCCAGCTCCCAAAGGGGACTAGCGGGGGGTTCCTACAATGAGCAGTTCTTC
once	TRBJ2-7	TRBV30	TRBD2	CAWSGTSGWSDEQYF	TGTGCCTGGAGTGGGACTAGCGGGTGGTCTGACGAGCAGTACTTC
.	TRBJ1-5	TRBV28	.	CASNSRGRSFLHQPQHF	TGTGCCAGCAACTCGCGCGGGCGGTCCTTTCTGCATCAGCCCCAGCATTTT
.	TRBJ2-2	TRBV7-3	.	CASSFSAGELFF	TGTGCCAGCAGCTTTTCGGCCGGGGAGCTGTTTTTT
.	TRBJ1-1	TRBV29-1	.	CSVAAGKAEAFF	TGCAGCGTTGCGGCGGGGAAGGCTGAAGCTTTCTTT
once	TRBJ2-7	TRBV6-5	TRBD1	CASSRQGPSYEQYF	TGTGCCAGCAGCCGACAGGGCCCCTCCTACGAGCAGTACTTC
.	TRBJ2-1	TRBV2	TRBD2	CASSSLAGGYNEQFF	TGTGCCAGCAGCTCCCTAGCGGGAGGGTACAATGAGCAGTTCTTC
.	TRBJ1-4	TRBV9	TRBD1	CASSADRGEKLFF	TGTGCCAGCAGCGCCGACAGGGGTGAAAAACTGTTTTTT
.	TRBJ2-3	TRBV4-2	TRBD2	CASSQDGLAGEIRDTQYF	TGTGCCAGCAGCCAAGATGGACTAGCGGGGGAAATACGAGATACGCAGTATTTT
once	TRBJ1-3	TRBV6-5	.	CASEASNTIYF	TGTGCCAGCGAAGCTAGCAACACCATATATTTT
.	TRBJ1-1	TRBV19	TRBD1	CASNPGQGMNTEAFF	TGTGCCAGTAACCCGGGACAGGGAATGAACACTGAAGCTTTCTTT
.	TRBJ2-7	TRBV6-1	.	CASRLQGWGDEQYF	TGTGCCAGCAGGCTCCAAGGATGGGGGGACGAGCAGTACTTC
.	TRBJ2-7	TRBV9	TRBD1	CASSVDPGTGGDEQYF	TGTGCCAGCAGCGTAGACCCCGGGACAGGGGGCGACGAGCAGTACTTC
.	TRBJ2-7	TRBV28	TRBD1	CASIRGTGGGEQYF	TGTGCCAGCATTCGCGGGACAGGGGGCGGTGAGCAGTACTTC
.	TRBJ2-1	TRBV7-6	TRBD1	CASSLRQGPHFEQFF	TGTGCCAGCAGCTTACGACAGGGCCCTCACTTTGAGCAGTTCTTC
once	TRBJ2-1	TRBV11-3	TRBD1	CASSLDHGTGDHYNEQFF	TGTGCCAGCAGCTTAGATCACGGGACAGGGGACCACTACAATGAGCAGTTCTTC
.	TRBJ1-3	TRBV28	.	CASSFFSGNTIYF	TGTGCCAGCAGTTTCTTCTCTGGAAACACCATATATTTT
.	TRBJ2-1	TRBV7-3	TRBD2	CASSVVAGVWNEQFF	TGTGCCAGCAGTGTAGTAGCGGGAGTTTGGAATGAGCAGTTCTTC
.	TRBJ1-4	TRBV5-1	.	CASSLAQGGDEKLFF	TGCGCCAGCAGCTTGGCCCAGGGAGGAGATGAAAAACTGTTTTTT
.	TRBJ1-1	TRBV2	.	CASREPGNTEAFF	TGTGCCAGCAGAGAACCAGGAAACACTGAAGCTTTCTTT
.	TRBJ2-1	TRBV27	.	CASSFSSGNEQFF	TGTGCCAGCAGTTTCTCCTCGGGCAATGAGCAGTTCTTC
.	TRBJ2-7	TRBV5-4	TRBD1	CASSGTGNEQYF	TGTGCCAGCAGCGGGACAGGGAACGAGCAGTACTTC
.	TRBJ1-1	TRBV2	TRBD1	CASLNTGGAGAFF	TGTGCCAGCCTGAACACAGGGGGAGCGGGTGCTTTCTTT
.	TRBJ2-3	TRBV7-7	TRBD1	CASSLASNTGQGYTDTQYF	TGTGCTAGCAGCTTAGCGTCCAACACGGGACAGGGCTACACAGATACGCAGTATTTT
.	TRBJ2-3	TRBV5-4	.	CASSPPRADTQYF	TGTGCCAGCAGCCCCCCCCGGGCAGATACGCAGTATTTT
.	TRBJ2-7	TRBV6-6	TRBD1	CASVDRGHYEQYF	TGTGCCAGCGTCGACAGGGGGCATTACGAGCAGTACTTC
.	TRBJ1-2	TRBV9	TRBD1	CASSPEDRGLYGYTF	TGTGCCAGCAGCCCCGAAGACAGGGGCCTATATGGCTACACCTTC
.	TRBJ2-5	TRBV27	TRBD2	CASSLQREGEIGETQYF	TGTGCCAGCAGTTTACAGCGGGAAGGTGAGATCGGAGAGACCCAGTACTTC
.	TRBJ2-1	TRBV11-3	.	CASSSGHSAYNEQFF	TGTGCCAGCAGCTCGGGACACTCAGCCTACAATGAGCAGTTCTTC
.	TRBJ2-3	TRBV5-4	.	CASSLDRADTQYF	TGTGCCAGCAGCTTGGACAGGGCAGATACGCAGTATTTT
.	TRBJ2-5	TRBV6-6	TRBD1	CASSYGDRGPASAQYF	TGTGCCAGCAGTTACGGCGACAGGGGGCCCGCCTCTGCCCAGTACTTC
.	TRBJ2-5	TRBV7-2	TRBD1	CASRPRTGGRETQYF	TGTGCCAGCAGACCCCGGACAGGGGGCAGAGAGACCCAGTACTTC
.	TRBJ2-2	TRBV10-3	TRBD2	CAISRTSGDTGELFF	TGTGCCATCAGTCGGACTAGCGGGGACACCGGGGAGCTGTTTTTT
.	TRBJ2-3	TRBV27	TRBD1	CASSLEGAFGRLSDTQYF	TGTGCCAGCAGTTTAGAGGGGGCCTTCGGGCGTTTATCCGATACGCAGTATTTT
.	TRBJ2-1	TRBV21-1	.	CASSKAHERGGACNEQFF	TGTGCCAGCAGCAAAGCGCATGAGCGGGGGGGAGCTTGTAATGAGCAGTTCTTC
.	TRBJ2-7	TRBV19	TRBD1	CASKGQGAYEQYF	TGTGCCAGTAAGGGGCAGGGGGCCTACGAGCAGTACTTC
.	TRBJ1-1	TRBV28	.	CASSFPSTGNTEAFF	TGTGCCAGCAGTTTCCCGTCGACAGGTAACACTGAAGCTTTCTTT
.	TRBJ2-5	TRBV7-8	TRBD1	CASSPRQGTQETQYF	TGTGCCAGCAGCCCAAGACAGGGGACACAAGAGACCCAGTACTTC
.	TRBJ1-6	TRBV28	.	CASSSGGSGGALHF	TGTGCCAGCAGTTCAGGAGGGTCCGGAGGGGCCCTCCACTTT
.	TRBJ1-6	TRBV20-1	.	CSARELLTLHF	TGCAGTGCTAGAGAACTGCTCACCCTCCACTTT
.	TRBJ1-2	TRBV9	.	CASSLAGTASNYGYTF	TGTGCCAGCAGCCTCGCTGGTACAGCCTCTAACTATGGCTACACCTTC
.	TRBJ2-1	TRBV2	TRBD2	CASSELAGASGDEQFF	TGTGCCAGCAGTGAACTAGCGGGAGCATCTGGGGATGAGCAGTTCTTC
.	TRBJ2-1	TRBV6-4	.	CASSALSGPSYNEQFF	TGTGCCAGCAGTGCCCTTAGCGGTCCCTCCTACAATGAGCAGTTCTTC
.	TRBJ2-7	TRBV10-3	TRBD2	CAISDRRGDYEQYF	TGTGCCATCAGTGATAGGCGGGGGGATTACGAGCAGTACTTC
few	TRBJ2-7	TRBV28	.	CASRPGSPDYEQYF	TGTGCCAGCAGACCCGGGAGTCCTGACTACGAGCAGTACTTC
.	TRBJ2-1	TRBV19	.	CASKFRGYNEQFF	TGTGCCAGTAAATTCAGGGGCTACAATGAGCAGTTCTTC
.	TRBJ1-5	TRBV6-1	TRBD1	CASSELTGFKAQPQHF	TGTGCCAGCAGTGAACTGACAGGGTTTAAGGCACAGCCCCAGCATTTT
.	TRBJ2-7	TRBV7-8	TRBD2	CASSLQAGAEEQYF	TGTGCCAGCAGCTTACAAGCGGGAGCGGAGGAGCAGTACTTC
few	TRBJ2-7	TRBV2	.	CASSGRDLGEQYF	TGTGCCAGCAGTGGACGGGACTTGGGCGAGCAGTACTTC
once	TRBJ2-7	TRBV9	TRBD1	CASSVGGTGGARDEQYF	TGTGCCAGCAGCGTAGGGGGTACAGGGGGCGCCAGGGACGAGCAGTACTTC
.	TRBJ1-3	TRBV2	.	CASSSGQGNTIYF	TGTGCCAGCAGCTCAGGGCAGGGAAACACCATATATTTT
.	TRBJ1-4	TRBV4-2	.	CASSQDGGEVGEKLFF	TGTGCCAGCAGCCAAGATGGGGGGGAGGTAGGAGAAAAACTGTTTTTT
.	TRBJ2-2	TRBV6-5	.	CASSSGLNTGELFF	TGTGCCAGCAGCTCCGGGTTGAACACCGGGGAGCTGTTTTTT
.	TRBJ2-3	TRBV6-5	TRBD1	CASSYWRDRGSYTQYF	TGTGCCAGCAGTTACTGGCGGGACAGGGGGTCTTACACGCAGTATTTT
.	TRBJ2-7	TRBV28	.	CASRRPGSYEQYF	TGTGCCAGCAGAAGGCCGGGGTCCTACGAGCAGTACTTC
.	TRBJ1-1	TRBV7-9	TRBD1	CASSPTGTGNTEAFF	TGTGCCAGCAGCCCCACCGGGACAGGGAACACTGAAGCTTTCTTT
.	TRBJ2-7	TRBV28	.	CASSLDPMVHEQYF	TGTGCCAGCAGTCTAGACCCGATGGTGCACGAGCAGTACTTC